Below are 13 T cell receptor beta chains sequenced from a single sample in a study of Ad26.COV2.S vaccination and SARS-CoV-2 variants (dated by TCRdb to the early 2020s). Interpreted using the paper, the time point label stands for: individuals recovered from natural SARS-CoV-2 infection. Library creation used the immunoSEQ multiplex PCR assay. TCRdb took this table from immuneACCESS and kept in-frame rearrangements with V and J called. Such tables lack part of the clones; where checked against another copy, unresolved V genes explain under half of the gap, and the rest is unexplained. In all, the sample holds hundreds of thousands of clones, and around 90% of those were seen once. The top ten constitute 3.5% to 4.5% of the sample. The material sequenced was peripheral blood, taken after recovery from COVID-19. The receptors come from a human donor who had recovered from COVID-19.

The J gene is TRBJ2-3, the V gene TRBV19; D unclear. The germline gives CDR1 LNHDA, CDR2 SQIVND (reference sequence). The CDR3 consists of 10 residues. V was pared by 10 bases and J by 6 bases, with 8 bases between. The CDR3 here is CATRSDTQYF. CDR3 bases: TGTGCCACCCGATCCGATACGCAGTATTTT.

This clone has a handful of counts. The same CDR3 is also encoded by other DNA sequences in this sample. The chain has TRBV3-1 (or the pseudogene TRBV3-2) and TRBJ1-1; D is undetermined. V lost 2 bases to trimming and J lost 1 base, with 5 bases between them. Germline V gene lookup returns CDR1 LGHDT and CDR2 YNNKEL (reference sequence). The CDR3 covers 13 residues. Here the CDR3 reads CASSQSRNTEAFF. The DNA for the CDR3 is TGTGCCAGCAGCCAAAGTAGGAACACTGAAGCTTTCTTT.

The chain has TRBV10-3 and TRBJ1-2, with a weak D call TRBD1 (6 bases). V lost 3 bases, J lost 8 bases, and 19 bases lay in between. Germline values: CDR1 ENHRY, CDR2 SYGVKD. The CDR3 is 15 residues long. CDR3 region: CAISDLGGRGAGYTF. Written as DNA, the CDR3 is TGTGCCATCAGTGACCTCGGCGGCAGGGGAGCAGGCTACACCTTC.

The chain uses TRBV11-2 and TRBJ2-3; 8 nucleotides match TRBD2. V lost 6 bases, J lost 2 bases, and 7 bases stayed unmatched. Germline loops: CDR1 SGHAT, CDR2 FQNNGV. The CDR3 runs to 15 residues. CDR3 nucleotide sequence: TGTGCCAGCAGTAAACTAGCGGCCTACACAGATACGCAGTATTTT. It is translated as CASSKLAAYTDTQYF.

The V gene is TRBV11-2, the J gene TRBJ2-7; the match to TRBD1 covers 8 bases. V shed 5 bases and J 2 bases; nucleotides not matched to a gene: 8. This CDR3 is built from 15 residues. From germline, CDR1 is SGHAT and CDR2 FQNNGV. The CDR3, as DNA: TGTGCCAGCAGCGCCAGACAGGGGAGGACCTACGAGCAGTACTTC. Translation: CASSARQGRTYEQYF.

The chain combines TRBV21-1 with TRBJ1-3. TRBV21-1 is designated a pseudogene. CDR3 size: 15 residues. This chain's CDR3 is CASSKEGFSGNTIYF. Written as DNA, the CDR3 is TGTGCCAGCAGCAAAGAGGGTTTCTCTGGAAACACCATATATTTT.

This clone was seen only once. The chain employs TRBV27 and TRBJ1-5, with TRBD1 identical over 10 bases. V gave up 6 bases and J gave up 1 base; unmatched junction bases: 12. From germline, CDR1 is MNHEY and CDR2 SMNVEV (reference sequence). This CDR3 contains 18 residues. The CDR3 sequence is CASRPGTGEVWSNQPQHF. DNA for the CDR3: TGTGCCAGCAGGCCCGGGACAGGGGAGGTGTGGAGCAATCAGCCCCAGCATTTT.

V usage is TRBV29-1 and J usage is TRBJ1-1; tentative D call: TRBD1 (6 bases). The CDR3 totals 13 residues. Germline V gene data show CDR1 as SQVTM and CDR2 as ANQGSEA. Trimming shortened V by 7 bases and J by 1 base, and 13 bases separated the two germline ends. The CDR3 DNA is TGCAGCGGTGGGACACGGGAGAACACTGAAGCTTTCTTT. Translating it yields CSGGTRENTEAFF.

For the CDR3, the DNA is TGTGCCAGCAGTCAGGACTACCAAGAGACCCAGTACTTC. This sequence encodes CASSQDYQETQYF. The V gene is TRBV2, the J gene TRBJ2-5, with D perhaps matching TRBD2 (5 bases). There are 13 residues in the CDR3. Germline values: CDR1 SNHLY, CDR2 FYNNEI. Deletions cut 5 bases from V and 0 bases from J, with 7 bases between.

This clone was observed once. This chain uses TRBV7-9 with TRBJ1-3; D is undetermined. CDR3 length: 15 amino acids. Trimming stripped 4 bases from V and 2 bases from J, with 12 bases between. Germline V gene lookup returns CDR1 SEHNR and CDR2 FQNEAQ (reference sequence). DNA of the CDR3: TGTGCCAGCAGCTACAGTAGCTCTACTGGAAACACCATATATTTT. It specifies CASSYSSSTGNTIYF.

This CDR3 reads CASSLSTATEAFF. The CDR3 DNA is TGTGCCAGCAGTTTATCGACAGCCACTGAAGCTTTCTTT. This chain connects TRBV27 to TRBJ1-1; tentative D call: TRBD1 (5 bases). CDR1 and CDR2 (germline): MNHEY, SMNVEV (reference sequence). The CDR3 sequence is 13 residues long. The V end was cut by 0 bases, the J end by 4 bases, with 6 bases between.

The chain has TRBV2 and TRBJ2-2; 7 nucleotides agree with TRBD1. The CDR3 consists of 15 residues. Germline-derived CDR1 and CDR2 are SNHLY and FYNNEI. With 7 bases clipped from V and 5 bases from J, the junction kept 10 bases outside the gene matches. The CDR3 sequence is CASTGRQGRTGELFF. DNA of the CDR3: TGTGCCAGCACCGGGCGACAGGGCCGAACCGGGGAGCTGTTTTTT.

The chain carries TRBV24-1 and TRBJ2-2; 7 bases are a match to TRBD1. Germline V gene sequence: CDR1 KGHDR, CDR2 SFDVKD. The CDR3 extends over 13 amino acids. The V gene end was trimmed by 9 bases and the J gene end by 1 base; junction bases not matched to a gene: 1. CDR3 sequence: CATGDRNTGELFF. CDR3 in DNA: TGTGCCACCGGGGACAGGAACACCGGGGAGCTGTTTTTT.